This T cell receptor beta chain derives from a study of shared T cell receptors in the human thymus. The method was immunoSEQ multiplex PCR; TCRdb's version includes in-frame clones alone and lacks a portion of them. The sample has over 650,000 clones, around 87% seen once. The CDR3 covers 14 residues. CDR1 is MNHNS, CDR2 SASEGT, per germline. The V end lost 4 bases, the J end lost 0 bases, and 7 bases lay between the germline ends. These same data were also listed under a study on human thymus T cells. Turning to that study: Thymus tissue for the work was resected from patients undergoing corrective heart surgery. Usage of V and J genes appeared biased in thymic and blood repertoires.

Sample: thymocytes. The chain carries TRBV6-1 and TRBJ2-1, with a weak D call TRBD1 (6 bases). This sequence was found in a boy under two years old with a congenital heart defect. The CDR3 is CASSADSSYNEQFF. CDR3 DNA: TGTGCCAGCAGTGCGGACAGCTCCTACAATGAGCAGTTCTTC.